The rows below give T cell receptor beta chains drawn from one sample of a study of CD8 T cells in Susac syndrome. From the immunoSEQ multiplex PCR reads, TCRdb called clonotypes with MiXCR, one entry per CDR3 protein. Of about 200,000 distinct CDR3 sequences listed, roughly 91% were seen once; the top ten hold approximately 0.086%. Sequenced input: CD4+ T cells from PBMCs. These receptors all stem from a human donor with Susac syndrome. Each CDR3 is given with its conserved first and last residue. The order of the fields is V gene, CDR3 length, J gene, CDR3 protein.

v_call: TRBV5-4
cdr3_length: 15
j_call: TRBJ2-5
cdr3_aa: CASSWVAGAQETQYF

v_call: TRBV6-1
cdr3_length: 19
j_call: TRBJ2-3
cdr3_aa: CASTKGGLAGGRDGDTQYF

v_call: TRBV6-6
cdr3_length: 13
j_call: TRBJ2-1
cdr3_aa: CASSPGPFNEQFF

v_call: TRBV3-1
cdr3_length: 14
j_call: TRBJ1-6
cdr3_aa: CASSQDAGNSPLHF

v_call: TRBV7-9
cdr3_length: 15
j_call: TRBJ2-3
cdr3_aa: CASSLWRGGGDTQYF

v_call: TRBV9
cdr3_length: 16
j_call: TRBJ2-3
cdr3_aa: CASSGTSGFSTDTQYF

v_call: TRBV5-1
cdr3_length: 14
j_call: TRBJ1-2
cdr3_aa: CASRQDRINYGYTF

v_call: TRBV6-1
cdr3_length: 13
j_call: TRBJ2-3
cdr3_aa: CAITTGLPSTQYF

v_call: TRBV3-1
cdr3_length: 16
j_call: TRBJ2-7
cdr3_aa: CASSYKQGAPGQGQYF

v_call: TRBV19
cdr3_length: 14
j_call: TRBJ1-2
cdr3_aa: CASSIRAEIYGYTF

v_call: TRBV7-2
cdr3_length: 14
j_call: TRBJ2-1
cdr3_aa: CASSLTGTSGEQFF

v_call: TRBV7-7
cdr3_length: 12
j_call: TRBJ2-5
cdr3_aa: CASSPNLDTQYF

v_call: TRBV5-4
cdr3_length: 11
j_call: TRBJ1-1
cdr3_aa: CASVRGTEAFF